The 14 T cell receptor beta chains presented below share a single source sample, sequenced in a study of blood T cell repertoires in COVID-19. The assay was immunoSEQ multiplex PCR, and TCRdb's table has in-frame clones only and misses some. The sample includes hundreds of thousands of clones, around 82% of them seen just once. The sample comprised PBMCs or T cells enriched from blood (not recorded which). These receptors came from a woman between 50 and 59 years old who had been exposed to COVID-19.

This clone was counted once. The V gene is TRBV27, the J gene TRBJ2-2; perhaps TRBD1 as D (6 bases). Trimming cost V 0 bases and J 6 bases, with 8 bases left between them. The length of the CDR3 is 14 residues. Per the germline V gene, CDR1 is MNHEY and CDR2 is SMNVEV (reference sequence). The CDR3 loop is CASSLSQGSGELFF. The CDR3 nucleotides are TGTGCCAGCAGTTTATCTCAGGGGTCCGGGGAGCTGTTTTTT.

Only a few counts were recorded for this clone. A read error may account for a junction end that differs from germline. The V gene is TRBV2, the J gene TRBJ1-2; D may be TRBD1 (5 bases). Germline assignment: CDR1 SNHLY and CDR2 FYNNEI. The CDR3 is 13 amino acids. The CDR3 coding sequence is TGTGCCAGCAGTGAAGATTGGATGGGTGGCAGGGACTTC. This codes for CASSEDWMGGRDF.

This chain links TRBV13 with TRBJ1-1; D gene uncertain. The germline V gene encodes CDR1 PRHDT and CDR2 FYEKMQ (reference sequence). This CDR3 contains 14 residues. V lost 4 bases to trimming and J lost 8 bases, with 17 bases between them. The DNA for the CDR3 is TGTGCCAGCAGCTCCCTTCCGATCCTAAGCGAAGCTTTCTTT. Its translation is CASSSLPILSEAFF.

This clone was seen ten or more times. CDR3 residues: CASSERENSPLHF. Written as DNA, the CDR3 is TGTGCCAGCAGTGAAAGGGAGAATTCACCCCTCCACTTT. The genes are TRBV2 and TRBJ1-6, with no clear D. The CDR3 has 13 residues. Trimming removed 2 bases at V and 7 bases at J, with 6 bases between. Germline V gene data show CDR1 as SNHLY and CDR2 as FYNNEI.

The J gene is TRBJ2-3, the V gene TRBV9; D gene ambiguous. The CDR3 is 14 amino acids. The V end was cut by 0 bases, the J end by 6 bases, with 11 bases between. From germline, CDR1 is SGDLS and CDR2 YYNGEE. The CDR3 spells CASSVATRSDTQYF. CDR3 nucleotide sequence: TGTGCCAGCAGCGTAGCTACGAGGTCGGATACGCAGTATTTT.

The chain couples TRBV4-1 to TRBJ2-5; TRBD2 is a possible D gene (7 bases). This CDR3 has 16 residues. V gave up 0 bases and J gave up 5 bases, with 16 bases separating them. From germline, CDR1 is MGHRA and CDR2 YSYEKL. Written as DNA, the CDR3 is TGCGCCAGCAGCCAAGATCGGGGGGCGTGGGAGGAGACCCAGTACTTC. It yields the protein CASSQDRGAWEETQYF.

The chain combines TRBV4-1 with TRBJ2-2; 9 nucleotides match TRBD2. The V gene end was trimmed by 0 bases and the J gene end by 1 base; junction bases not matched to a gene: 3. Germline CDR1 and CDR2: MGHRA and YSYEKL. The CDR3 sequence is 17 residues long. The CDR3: CASSQDGAGGNTGELFF. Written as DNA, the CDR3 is TGCGCCAGCAGCCAAGATGGAGCGGGGGGGAACACCGGGGAGCTGTTTTTT.

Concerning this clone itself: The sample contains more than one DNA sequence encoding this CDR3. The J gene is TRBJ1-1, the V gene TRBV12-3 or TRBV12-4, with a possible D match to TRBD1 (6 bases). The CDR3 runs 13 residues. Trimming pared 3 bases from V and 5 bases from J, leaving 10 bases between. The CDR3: CASSLGQGTEAFF. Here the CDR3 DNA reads TGTGCCAGCAGTTTGGGCCAGGGGACTGAAGCTTTCTTT.

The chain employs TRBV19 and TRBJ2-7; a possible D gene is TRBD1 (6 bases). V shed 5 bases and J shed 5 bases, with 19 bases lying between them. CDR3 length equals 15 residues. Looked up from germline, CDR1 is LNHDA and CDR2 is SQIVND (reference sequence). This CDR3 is CASSPIFTGPHEQYF. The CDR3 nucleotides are TGTGCCAGTAGTCCCATATTTACAGGGCCCCACGAGCAGTACTTC. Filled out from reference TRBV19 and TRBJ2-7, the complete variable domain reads DGGITQSPKYLFRKEGQNVTLSCEQNLNHDAMYWYRQDPGQGLRLIYYSQIVNDFQKGDIAEGYSVSREKKESFPLTVTSAQKNPTAFYLCASSPIFTGPHEQYFGPGTRLTVT.

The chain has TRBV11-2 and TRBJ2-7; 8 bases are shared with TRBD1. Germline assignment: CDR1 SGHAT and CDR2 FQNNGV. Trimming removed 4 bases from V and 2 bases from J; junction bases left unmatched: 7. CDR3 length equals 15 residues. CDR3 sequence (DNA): TGTGCCAGCAGCTATATGGGACAGGCCCCCTACGAGCAGTACTTC. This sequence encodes CASSYMGQAPYEQYF.

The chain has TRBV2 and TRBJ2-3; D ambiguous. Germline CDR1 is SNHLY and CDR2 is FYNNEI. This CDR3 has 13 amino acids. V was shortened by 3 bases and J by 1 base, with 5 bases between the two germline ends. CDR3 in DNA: TGTGCCAGCAGTGAGTGGCGCACAGATACGCAGTATTTT. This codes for CASSEWRTDTQYF.

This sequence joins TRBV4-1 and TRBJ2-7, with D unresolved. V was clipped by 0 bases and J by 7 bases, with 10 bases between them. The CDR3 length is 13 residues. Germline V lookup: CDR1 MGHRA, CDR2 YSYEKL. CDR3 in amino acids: CASSQDSVMEQYF. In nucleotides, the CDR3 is TGCGCCAGCAGCCAAGATTCGGTCATGGAGCAGTACTTC.

CDR3 sequence reads: CASSLFATNEKLFF. The CDR3 DNA follows: TGTGCCAGCAGCCTATTTGCAACTAATGAAAAACTGTTTTTT. The genes are TRBV7-8 and TRBJ1-4; no definite D call. The CDR3 sequence is 14 residues long. The V gene lost 5 bases and the J gene lost 0 bases, with 7 bases spanning the gap. Per the germline V gene, CDR1 is SGHVS and CDR2 is FQNEAQ.

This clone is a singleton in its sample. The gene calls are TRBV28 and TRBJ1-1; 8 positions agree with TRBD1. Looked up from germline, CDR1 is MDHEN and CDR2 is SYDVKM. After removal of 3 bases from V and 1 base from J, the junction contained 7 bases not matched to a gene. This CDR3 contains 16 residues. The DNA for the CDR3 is TGTGCCAGCAGTTTTCAGGGGGCCGGCGGGAACACTGAAGCTTTCTTT. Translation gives CASSFQGAGGNTEAFF.